This T cell receptor (beta chain) was identified in a study of shared clonotypes between healthy human individuals. Germline V gene lookup returns CDR1 SGHVS and CDR2 FNYEAQ. The CDR3 sequence is 13 residues long. V was pared by 4 bases and J by 3 bases, with 9 bases between. Measured with immunoSEQ multiplex PCR; TCRdb has only the in-frame clones, and not every one. The data contain around 2.1 million clones, 93% of them singletons. Only CD45RO-negative cells positively selected for CCR7 counted as naive CD8 cells, so terminally differentiated effector memory CD45RA+ cells were excluded. The clonotype was recovered from a man between 18 and 35 years old in good health. Some clones in this sample may be carry-over from other donors' samples. The sequenced sample was naive CD8+ T cells from PBMCs. The chain carries TRBV7-6 and TRBJ2-5; no definite D call. The CDR3 sequence: CASSSTVKETQYF. The CDR3 nucleotides read TGTGCCAGCAGCTCTACAGTAAAAGAGACCCAGTACTTC.